This record concerns one T cell receptor (beta chain) sequence. A read error may explain this, as a much larger clone is one base away. Germline trimming cut 6 bases from V and 2 bases from J; bases unmatched to any gene: 9. The germline V gene encodes CDR1 MNHEY and CDR2 SMNVEV (reference sequence). The CDR3 sequence is 15 residues long. These data come from a study of T cells in Graves' hyperthyroidism and ophthalmopathy. RNA transcripts gave rise to amplified TCR beta CDR3 regions. First-round RT-PCR with HTBI primers amplified the TCR CDR3 region. Each CDR3 protein is one row after TCRdb ran MiXCR on the multiplex PCR reads. The sample includes over 350,000 distinct CDR3 sequences, 18% seen only once; the top ten take 35% to 45%. Diagnosing involved the use of clinical symptoms, serum thyroxine and TRAb, thyroid ultrasound and orbital computed tomography. PBMCs were collected from an approximately 10 ml volume of fresh peripheral blood.

The specimen sequenced was blood. The receptor comes from a man between 18 and 29 years old with Graves' ophthalmopathy. V gene TRBV27 combines with J gene TRBJ2-5; 7 nucleotides agree with TRBD2. CDR3 in amino acids: CASRALVGGQETQYF. In DNA, the CDR3 is TGTGCCAGCAGGGCCCTAGTGGGGGGGCAAGAGACCCAGTACTTC.